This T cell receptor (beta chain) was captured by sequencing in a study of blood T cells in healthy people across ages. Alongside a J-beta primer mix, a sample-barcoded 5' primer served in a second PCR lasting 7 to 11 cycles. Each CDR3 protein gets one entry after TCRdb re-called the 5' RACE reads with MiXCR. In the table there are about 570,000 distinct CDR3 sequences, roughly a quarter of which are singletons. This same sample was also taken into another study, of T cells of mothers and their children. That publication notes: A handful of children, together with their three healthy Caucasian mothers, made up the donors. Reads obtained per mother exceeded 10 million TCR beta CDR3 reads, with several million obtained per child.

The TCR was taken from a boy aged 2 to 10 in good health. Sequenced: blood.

CDR3 loop: CASTPWEVVPYNEQFF. Written as DNA, the CDR3 is TGTGCCAGCACCCCATGGGAGGTCGTCCCCTACAATGAGCAGTTCTTC. V and J are TRBV6-2 or TRBV6-3 and TRBJ2-7; tentative D call: TRBD2 (6 bases). The J call may be wrong; the DNA end is better matched by TRBJ2-1. The CDR3 spans 16 residues. Germline V gene sequence: CDR1 MNHEY, CDR2 SVGEGT.